Listed below are T cell receptor beta chains from one sample, sequenced in a study of cytomegalovirus exposure and HLA in healthy donors. Produced via immunoSEQ multiplex PCR; TCRdb's table is partial and in-frame only. The sample shows about 130,000 clones, approximately 75% of them seen only once. The specimen sequenced was PBMCs. The receptor set was obtained from a man younger than 40 in good health and CMV-seronegative. Both conserved end residues are part of each CDR3. D genes are given only for firm matches. Not all rows give a size; the values are once, few, many and, for expanded clones, a class.

CDR3 protein,CDR3 DNA,V gene,D gene,clone size,J gene
CASSLFGSSGNTIYF,TGCGCCAGCAGCTTGTTCGGGTCCTCTGGAAACACCATATATTTT,TRBV5-1,NA,NA,TRBJ1-3
CASSIWDRLNTEAFF,TGTGCCAGTAGTATTTGGGACAGGTTGAACACTGAAGCTTTCTTT,TRBV19,TRBD1,NA,TRBJ1-1
CASNLDGTGTQYF,TGTGCCAGCAACTTAGACGGGACAGGGACCCAGTACTTC,TRBV6-1,TRBD1,NA,TRBJ2-5
CASSSDRGLRFF,TGTGCCAGCAGCTCGGACAGGGGGTTGCGGTTCTTC,TRBV7-9,TRBD1,NA,TRBJ2-1
CASSLTPDYLRETQYF,TGTGCCAGCAGCTTAACCCCGGACTACTTGAGGGAGACCCAGTACTTC,TRBV7-6,NA,once,TRBJ2-5
CASSQDLTSEGYNEQFF,TGCGCCAGCAGCCAAGATTTAACTAGCGAAGGGTACAATGAGCAGTTCTTC,TRBV4-3,TRBD2,NA,TRBJ2-1
CASSVTGGGTDTQYF,TGTGCCAGCAGTGTGACAGGTGGGGGCACAGATACGCAGTATTTT,TRBV7-6,NA,NA,TRBJ2-3
CASSLGLASSYEQYF,TGTGCCAGCAGCTTAGGACTAGCGAGCTCCTACGAGCAGTACTTC,TRBV7-2,TRBD2,NA,TRBJ2-7
CASSYTPRGQGGYTF,TGTGCCAGCAGCTACACCCCAAGGGGGCAAGGCGGCTACACCTTC,TRBV7-9,TRBD1,once,TRBJ1-2
CASSFRSGGSGGPGELFF,TGTGCCAGCAGCTTCCGATCCGGGGGTAGCGGGGGGCCCGGGGAGCTGTTTTTT,TRBV11-2,TRBD2,NA,TRBJ2-2
CSVDRGRGELFF,TGCAGCGTTGACAGGGGGCGCGGGGAGCTGTTTTTT,TRBV29-1,TRBD1,NA,TRBJ2-2
CASGLLTRRDNQPQHF,TGTGCTAGTGGTTTGCTTACACGGAGGGACAATCAGCCCCAGCATTTT,TRBV12-5,NA,few,TRBJ1-5
CASRRDRGENTEAFF,TGTGCCAGCAGACGGGACAGGGGGGAGAACACTGAAGCTTTCTTT,TRBV6-6,TRBD1,NA,TRBJ1-1
CASSFLGRDTEAFF,TGTGCCAGCAGTTTTTTGGGCAGGGACACTGAAGCTTTCTTT,TRBV27,NA,NA,TRBJ1-1
CASSTLGRVNGYTF,TGTGCCAGCAGCACCCTCGGGAGGGTCAATGGCTACACCTTC,TRBV7-2,NA,NA,TRBJ1-2
CASSLVPGGDRNSPLHF,TGTGCCAGCAGCTTAGTCCCCGGGGGGGATCGGAATTCACCCCTCCACTTT,TRBV7-8,NA,few,TRBJ1-6
CASTKGLEQYF,TGTGCCAGCACCAAGGGGCTCGAGCAGTACTTC,TRBV2,NA,once,TRBJ2-7
CASSPTRGGTDTQYF,TGTGCCAGTAGTCCAACCCGGGGGGGCACAGATACGCAGTATTTT,TRBV19,TRBD2,NA,TRBJ2-3
CSSSLIMTYRGWGGYTF,TGTTCCAGCAGCTTAATAATGACTTACAGGGGCTGGGGTGGCTACACCTTC,TRBV7-9,TRBD1,NA,TRBJ1-2
CASSLTQGSSYEQYF,TGTGCCAGCAGTTTAACTCAGGGAAGCTCCTACGAGCAGTACTTC,TRBV28,NA,once,TRBJ2-7
CASLQGVWTEAFF,TGTGCCAGCTTACAGGGGGTTTGGACTGAAGCTTTCTTT,TRBV28,TRBD1,NA,TRBJ1-1
CASSENLAGTDTQYF,TGCGCCAGCAGTGAGAATCTAGCGGGCACAGATACGCAGTATTTT,TRBV10-1,TRBD2,NA,TRBJ2-3
CASSTRQEPNSPLHF,TGTGCCAGCAGCACCCGACAGGAACCTAATTCACCCCTCCACTTT,TRBV7-8,NA,NA,TRBJ1-6
CASSPGQRRYEQYF,TGCGCCAGCTCGCCGGGACAGCGCAGGTACGAGCAGTACTTC,TRBV10-1,TRBD1,NA,TRBJ2-7
CASSLRPVSGNTIYF,TGTGCCAGCAGTTTGAGGCCGGTCTCTGGAAACACCATATATTTT,TRBV28,NA,NA,TRBJ1-3
CAWSGWDRGYEQYF,TGTGCCTGGAGCGGTTGGGACAGGGGCTACGAGCAGTACTTC,TRBV30,TRBD1,NA,TRBJ2-7
CAWSPGQEYEQYF,TGTGCCTGGAGCCCGGGACAGGAATACGAGCAGTACTTC,TRBV30,TRBD1,NA,TRBJ2-7
CASSFQGDSGNTIYF,TGTGCCAGCAGTTTCCAGGGTGACTCTGGAAACACCATATATTTT,TRBV2,NA,NA,TRBJ1-3
CASSLVWERTDTQYF,TGCGCCAGCAGCTTGGTATGGGAGCGCACAGATACGCAGTATTTT,TRBV5-1,NA,NA,TRBJ2-3
CASSLVVPGLSSYEQYF,TGTGCCAGCAGCTTAGTAGTCCCAGGGCTAAGCTCCTACGAGCAGTACTTC,TRBV7-9,NA,NA,TRBJ2-7
CASSETGGDREAFF,TGTGCCAGCAGCGAAACGGGTGGGGACAGGGAAGCTTTCTTT,TRBV28,TRBD1,NA,TRBJ1-1
CASSMGQVAYEQYF,TGTGCCAGTAGTATGGGACAGGTCGCCTACGAGCAGTACTTC,TRBV19,TRBD1,NA,TRBJ2-7
CATSKGQGTYNEQFF,TGTGCCACCAGTAAGGGACAGGGGACCTACAATGAGCAGTTCTTC,TRBV15,TRBD1,few,TRBJ2-1